These 32 T cell receptor beta chains came from one sample sequenced in a study of blood T cell repertoires in COVID-19. The protocol was immunoSEQ multiplex PCR, while the TCRdb copy is restricted to in-frame clones and leaves out a portion. The table lists some 200,000 clones, approximately 90% of them singletons. Sequences were obtained from peripheral blood. The receptors were sampled from a woman under 30 who had recovered from COVID-19.

The chain combines TRBV2 with TRBJ1-1, with a weak D call TRBD1 (5 bases). Trimming left V 0 bases short and J 5 bases short, with 13 bases between. Looked up from germline, CDR1 is SNHLY and CDR2 is FYNNEI. The CDR3 is 15 residues long. The DNA for the CDR3 is TGTGCCAGCAGTGAAGCCAGATCACGGGGGACTGAAGCTTTCTTT. Protein product: CASSEARSRGTEAFF.

The chain has TRBV10-3 and TRBJ2-7; 9 positions match TRBD2. V dropped 0 bases and J dropped 6; count of bases not matched to a gene: 6. The CDR3 covers 15 residues. Germline V gene sequence: CDR1 ENHRY, CDR2 SYGVKD. CDR3 amino acids: CAISESGGRAVEQYF. The CDR3 DNA reads as TGTGCCATCAGTGAGTCGGGCGGGAGGGCCGTCGAGCAGTACTTC.

This chain joins TRBV25-1 and TRBJ2-7; 9 bases map to TRBD2. CDR1 is MGHDK, CDR2 SYGVNS, per germline. The CDR3 is made up of 16 amino acids. The ends lost 3 bases at V and 4 bases at J; junction bases unmatched: 10. CDR3 coding DNA: TGTGCCAGCAGTGACTACGGTAGCGGGAGAAGGTACGAGCAGTACTTC. Translated, it gives CASSDYGSGRRYEQYF.

The chain couples TRBV28 to TRBJ2-1; D possibly corresponds to TRBD1 (5 bases). The CDR3 is 15 amino acids. Germline loops: CDR1 MDHEN, CDR2 SYDVKM. The ends were cut back, 2 bases at V and 4 bases at J, with 12 bases in the middle. CDR3 residues: CASSLLDSKYNEQFF. The CDR3 DNA follows: TGTGCCAGCAGTTTACTCGACAGCAAATACAATGAGCAGTTCTTC.

The chain employs TRBV19 and TRBJ1-1; perhaps TRBD1 as D (6 bases). Per the germline V gene, CDR1 is LNHDA and CDR2 is SQIVND (reference sequence). V lost 4 bases and J 1 base, leaving 13 bases between the germline ends. The CDR3 runs to 15 residues. The CDR3 loop reads CASSTQDRWNTEAFF. The CDR3 DNA is TGTGCCAGTAGTACTCAAGACAGGTGGAACACTGAAGCTTTCTTT.

DNA of the CDR3: TGTGCCAGCAGCCAAGAGCCGGTACTAGCGGCCTACAATGAGCAGTTCTTC. Its translation is CASSQEPVLAAYNEQFF. The chain employs TRBV4-2 and TRBJ2-1, with 8 nucleotides matching TRBD2. The CDR3 consists of 17 residues. The ends lost 0 bases at V and 2 bases at J; junction bases unmatched: 6. Germline CDR1 and CDR2: LGHNA and YNFKEQ.

The V call is TRBV2, the J call TRBJ2-2; 7 bases match TRBD1. The germline V gene encodes CDR1 SNHLY and CDR2 FYNNEI. CDR3 length: 14 residues. V gave up 6 bases and J gave up 7 bases; unmatched junction bases: 8. In DNA form, the CDR3 reads TGTGCCAGCAGCTACGACAGGGCTTACGGGGAGCTGTTTTTT. Translating it yields CASSYDRAYGELFF.

V usage is TRBV6-6 and J usage is TRBJ2-7; D is unclear. The germline V gene encodes CDR1 MNHNY and CDR2 SVGAGI (reference sequence). The V end was cut by 2 bases, the J end by 2 bases, with 4 bases between. The CDR3 spans 12 residues. CDR3 bases: TGTGCCAGCAGTTACCCGGCCTACGAGCAGTACTTC. It codes for CASSYPAYEQYF.

This chain uses TRBV7-6 with TRBJ2-1, with 8 nucleotides matching TRBD2. V shed 0 bases and J 6 bases; nucleotides not matched to a gene: 7. CDR1 SGHVS and CDR2 FNYEAQ come from the germline V gene. The CDR3 consists of 16 residues. The CDR3 DNA is TGTGCCAGCAGCTTAGCGGTCGGGAGCGGGAGCAATGAGCAGTTCTTC. It specifies CASSLAVGSGSNEQFF.

V is TRBV18 and J is TRBJ2-5, with 7 nucleotides matching TRBD1. The CDR3 runs to 15 residues. J lost 4 bases, V lost 1 base, and 6 bases had no gene match. CDR1 is KGHSH, CDR2 LQKENI, per germline. CDR3 residues: CASSPQGAQGETQYF. CDR3 DNA: TGTGCCAGCTCACCACAGGGGGCGCAGGGAGAGACCCAGTACTTC.

A single count supports this clone. CDR3 protein: CASSTAGGPEAFF. The CDR3 nucleotides read TGTGCCAGCAGCACTGCCGGGGGGCCTGAAGCTTTCTTT. The chain recombines TRBV9 with TRBJ1-1, with D tentatively TRBD1 (6 bases). Between the trimmed V and J ends, which lost 4 bases and 6 bases, there was a span of 13 bases. Germline V gene lookup returns CDR1 SGDLS and CDR2 YYNGEE. There are 13 residues in the CDR3.

The genes are TRBV6-5 and TRBJ1-1; possibly TRBD1 for D (6 bases). Germline assignment: CDR1 MNHEY and CDR2 SVGAGI. The CDR3 consists of 11 residues. V lost 8 bases and J lost 6, with 10 bases in between. CDR3 loop: CASGYRAEAFF. CDR3 nucleotides: TGTGCCAGCGGGTACAGGGCTGAAGCTTTCTTT.

A word on this clone: A read error may explain this, as a much larger clone is one base away. The V call is TRBV14, the J call TRBJ2-7; TRBD2 agrees at 12 bases. Germline V gene lookup returns CDR1 SGHDN and CDR2 FVKESK. CDR3 length: 15 amino acids. V lost 1 base and J lost 2; bases outside the gene matches: 0. The CDR3 bases are TGTGCCAGCAGCCAAGGACTAGCGGGAGCCTACGAGCAGTACTTC. It specifies CASSQGLAGAYEQYF.

Here the CDR3 reads CATRGLAGNEQFF. The CDR3, as DNA: TGTGCCACCAGAGGGCTAGCTGGCAATGAGCAGTTCTTC. The chain combines TRBV24-1 with TRBJ2-1; a weak D match, TRBD2 (5 bases). Germline values: CDR1 KGHDR, CDR2 SFDVKD. Deletions cut 7 bases from V and 6 bases from J, with 12 bases between. This CDR3 is built from 13 residues.

This chain links TRBV27 with TRBJ1-2, with TRBD1 identical over 7 bases. The CDR3 contains 16 residues. With V trimmed by 10 bases and J by 2 bases, 16 bases remained unmatched. Germline lookup yields CDR1 MNHEY and CDR2 SMNVEV (reference sequence). CDR3 residues: CATRSGTDFSNYGYTF. In DNA, the CDR3 is TGTGCCACCAGGTCCGGGACAGATTTTTCGAACTATGGCTACACCTTC.

The chain has TRBV4-3 and TRBJ2-1; D perhaps matches TRBD2 (6 bases). V was cut by 0 bases and J by 10 bases, with 16 bases left in between. The germline gives CDR1 LGHNA, CDR2 YSLEER. The CDR3 loop spans 15 amino acids. The CDR3 region has the DNA TGCGCCAGCAGCCAAGATACCCATAGCGCGGGGGAGCAGTTCTTC. Encoded protein: CASSQDTHSAGEQFF.

This clone has a single count. The chain is built from TRBV7-2 and TRBJ2-5, with a possible D match to TRBD2 (5 bases). The V and J ends lost 6 bases and 11 bases respectively, with 16 bases between them. The CDR3 has 12 amino acids. The germline V gene encodes CDR1 SGHTA and CDR2 FQGNSA. CDR3 loop: CASSQEGTGQYF. CDR3 DNA sequence: TGTGCCAGCAGTCAAGAGGGTACTGGGCAGTACTTC.

The J gene is TRBJ2-7, the V gene TRBV30, with D tentatively TRBD2 (5 bases). The V gene lost 3 bases and the J gene lost 6 bases, with 9 bases spanning the gap. This CDR3 comprises 11 residues. From germline, CDR1 is GTSNPN and CDR2 SVGIG (reference sequence). The CDR3 is CAWSPGSEQYF. CDR3 coding DNA: TGTGCCTGGAGCCCGGGGAGCGAGCAGTACTTC.

The CDR3 reads CASSQTGVSYEQYF. The CDR3 DNA follows: TGTGCCAGCTCCCAGACAGGGGTGAGCTACGAGCAGTACTTC. The V gene is TRBV7-3, the J gene TRBJ2-7; 8 positions agree with TRBD1. V lost 8 bases, J lost 3 bases, and 9 bases stayed unmatched. The CDR3 has 14 amino acids. Germline V gene data show CDR1 as SGHTA and CDR2 as FQGTGA.

This clone was seen more than once but under ten times. V and J are TRBV4-1 and TRBJ1-4; possibly TRBD1 for D (5 bases). Germline V gene sequence: CDR1 MGHRA, CDR2 YSYEKL. V lost 7 bases, J lost 7 bases, and 19 bases lay in between. The CDR3 totals 15 residues. The CDR3 DNA follows: TGCGCCAGCATCGCGGGGCAGGGACGAGGTGAAAAACTGTTTTTT. Its translation is CASIAGQGRGEKLFF.

J is TRBJ1-4 and V is TRBV12-3 or TRBV12-4, with a weak D call TRBD1 (6 bases). V gave up 4 bases and J gave up 14 bases, with 14 bases separating them. The CDR3 spans 12 residues. The CDR3 DNA sequence: TGTGCCAGCAGTTGGGGGGGGGCCGTGCTGTTTTTT. As protein: CASSWGGAVLFF.

The genes are TRBV2 and TRBJ1-4, with TRBD1 identical over 11 bases. This CDR3 has 18 residues. V lost 1 base to trimming and J lost 8 bases; unmatched junction nucleotides: 12. Looked up from germline, CDR1 is SNHLY and CDR2 is FYNNEI. The CDR3 bases are TGTGCCAGCAGTGAAGTCCGGACAGGGGGCACAATCGGGGAAAAACTGTTTTTT. This sequence encodes CASSEVRTGGTIGEKLFF.

The chain links TRBV7-6 to TRBJ2-5; no definite D call. Deletions cut 0 bases from V and 7 bases from J, with 9 bases between. The V gene's germline CDR1 is SGHVS and CDR2 FNYEAQ. The CDR3 extends over 13 amino acids. In nucleotides, the CDR3 is TGTGCCAGCAGCTTAGCGCCGACGGGGACCCAGTACTTC. It translates to CASSLAPTGTQYF.

For the CDR3, the DNA is TGTGCCTGTCACTTAGACTACTATGGCTACACCTTC. It encodes CACHLDYYGYTF. The chain employs TRBV30 and TRBJ1-2; no definite D call. The CDR3 has 12 amino acids. V lost 6 bases to trimming and J lost 3 bases, with 11 bases between them. Germline CDR1 is GTSNPN and CDR2 is SVGIG (reference sequence). The variable domain in full, completed from reference TRBV30 and TRBJ1-2, reads SQTIHQWPATLVQPVGSPLSLECTVEGTSNPNLYWYRQAAGRGLQLLFYSVGIGQISSEVPQNLSASRPQDRQFILSSKKLLLSDSGFYLCACHLDYYGYTFGSGTRLTVV.

The rearrangement joins TRBV24-1 to TRBJ2-1; 8 bases line up with TRBD2. The length of the CDR3 is 16 residues. V lost 1 base and J lost 4; bases outside the gene matches: 5. From germline, CDR1 is KGHDR and CDR2 SFDVKD. The CDR3 sequence: CATSDLIAGTYNEQFF. The CDR3 DNA reads as TGTGCCACCAGTGATTTAATAGCGGGAACTTACAATGAGCAGTTCTTC.

The chain couples TRBV6-2 or TRBV6-3 to TRBJ2-5, with 11 bases identical to TRBD2. After removal of 2 bases from V and 2 bases from J, the junction contained 10 bases not matched to a gene. The CDR3 extends over 18 amino acids. Germline CDR1 MNHEY, CDR2 SVGEGT. The CDR3 reads CASSYGVAGGPRQETQYF. The CDR3 coding sequence is TGTGCCAGCAGTTACGGAGTAGCGGGAGGGCCCAGACAAGAGACCCAGTACTTC.

The J gene is TRBJ2-2, the V gene TRBV7-2; D gene ambiguous. This CDR3 comprises 16 residues. Germline-derived CDR1 and CDR2 are SGHTA and FQGNSA. V lost 2 bases and J lost 1, with 11 bases in between. For the CDR3, the DNA is TGTGCCAGCAGCTTATCCCTCCACAGGAACACCGGGGAGCTGTTTTTT. The encoded protein is CASSLSLHRNTGELFF.

The CDR3 is CASGSGQKTGELFF. The CDR3 DNA is TGTGCCAGCGGATCGGGACAGAAGACCGGGGAGCTGTTTTTT. The chain uses TRBV11-3 and TRBJ2-2; 7 bases fit TRBD1. V lost 8 bases to trimming and J lost 5 bases; unmatched junction nucleotides: 8. CDR1 is SGHNT and CDR2 is YENEEA in the germline V gene. The CDR3 is 14 amino acids.

This chain links TRBV28 with TRBJ1-1, with 8 bases identical to TRBD1. The V gene's germline CDR1 is MDHEN and CDR2 SYDVKM. The CDR3 has 12 amino acids. Losses at the gene ends were 7 bases for V and 5 bases for J; bases not matched to a gene: 3. CDR3 residues: CASITGGTEAFF. In nucleotides, the CDR3 is TGTGCCAGCATTACAGGGGGGACTGAAGCTTTCTTT.

The chain carries TRBV7-9 and TRBJ1-1, with D possibly being TRBD1 (6 bases). Trimming pared 7 bases from V and 7 bases from J, leaving 16 bases between. The CDR3 runs to 13 residues. CDR1 is SEHNR, CDR2 FQNEAQ, per germline (reference sequence). DNA of the CDR3: TGTGCCAGCACCCCATGGGGGCGAGGTGAAGCTTTCTTT. Protein sequence: CASTPWGRGEAFF.

This chain links TRBV19 with TRBJ1-1; 9 nucleotides line up with TRBD1. Per germline, CDR1 LNHDA and CDR2 SQIVND (reference sequence). Germline trimming cut 6 bases from V and 5 bases from J; bases unmatched to any gene: 7. The CDR3 totals 14 residues. CDR3 loop: CASSRPGTGTEAFF. The CDR3 DNA reads as TGTGCCAGTAGCCGTCCCGGGACAGGGACTGAAGCTTTCTTT.

The V and J genes are TRBV15 and TRBJ2-3; weak D call: TRBD2 (6 bases). This CDR3 has 14 amino acids. Germline V lookup: CDR1 LNHNV, CDR2 YYDKDF (reference sequence). The ends were cut back, 1 base at V and 3 bases at J, with 8 bases in the middle. CDR3 DNA: TGTGCCACCAGCAGAGCGGGGGAAACAGATACGCAGTATTTT. Its translation is CATSRAGETDTQYF.